A selection of T cell receptor beta chains follows, all from one sample in a study of T cell responses to AZD1222 COVID-19 vaccine. Produced via immunoSEQ multiplex PCR; TCRdb's table is partial and in-frame only. The data contain some 130,000 clones, approximately 90% of them singletons. Sample: peripheral blood, taken 28 days after the second AZD1222 dose. These receptors originate from an adult who received the AZD1222 COVID-19 vaccine. The CDR3 runs from the conserved cysteine through the conserved F or W. The D gene is left open where the match is weak. Not every row has a clone size; where given, it reads once, few, many or a size class.

v_gene,abundance,d_gene,j_gene,CDR3nt,CDR3aa
TRBV11-1,NA,NA,TRBJ1-5,TGTGCCAGCAGCTTAGGACAGAATCAGCCCCAGCATTTT,CASSLGQNQPQHF
TRBV7-9,NA,TRBD1,TRBJ1-2,TGTGCCAGCAGCCCCAGACAGGGAAGGGGCTATGGCTACACCTTC,CASSPRQGRGYGYTF
TRBV27,NA,NA,TRBJ1-6,TGTGCCAGCAGTTCCGGGAATGCGGGGTCACCCCTCCACTTT,CASSSGNAGSPLHF
TRBV6-5,NA,NA,TRBJ2-7,TGTGCCAGCGGCGAGAAGTTGTACCCGGCCTACGAGCAGTACTTC,CASGEKLYPAYEQYF
TRBV10-3,NA,NA,TRBJ2-3,TGTGCCATCAGTCCGCAGTATACAGATACGCAGTATTTT,CAISPQYTDTQYF
TRBV14,NA,TRBD1,TRBJ1-1,TGTGCCAGCAGACCACAGGGGATCACTGAAGCTTTCTTT,CASRPQGITEAFF
TRBV23-1,NA,TRBD2,TRBJ2-7,TGCGCCAGCAGTCCGGGAGGCAACTACGAGCAGTACTTC,CASSPGGNYEQYF
TRBV27,NA,TRBD1,TRBJ1-6,TGTGCCAGCCGACCCCGGGCAGGGGGAGGGTCACCCCTCCACTTT,CASRPRAGGGSPLHF
TRBV5-1,once,NA,TRBJ1-1,TGCGCCAGCAGCTATGTAGGAACTGAAGCTTTCTTT,CASSYVGTEAFF
TRBV7-2,NA,NA,TRBJ2-3,TGTGCCAGCAGCTGGGGGGGCACAGATACGCAGTATTTT,CASSWGGTDTQYF
TRBV4-1,NA,NA,TRBJ1-2,TGCGCCAGCAGCCAAAGCCCCCGGGGGGCAATCTATGGCTACACCTTC,CASSQSPRGAIYGYTF
TRBV5-6,NA,NA,TRBJ2-1,TGTGCCAGCAGCTTGGCTTGGTATGAGCAGTTCTTC,CASSLAWYEQFF
TRBV20-1,NA,NA,TRBJ2-5,TGCAGTGCTAGTGAAGGCCGGGGGGAGACCCAGTACTTC,CSASEGRGETQYF
TRBV18,once,TRBD2,TRBJ2-7,TGTGCCAGCTCACCAGGAGCTAGCGGGAGTTACGAGCAGTACTTC,CASSPGASGSYEQYF
TRBV6-5,once,NA,TRBJ2-1,TGTGCCAGCAGTTACTCGAGATGGGGCAATGAGCAGTTCTTC,CASSYSRWGNEQFF
TRBV6-5,NA,TRBD1,TRBJ2-7,TGTGCCAGCAGGGAGGGGACAGGGGTCTCCTACGAGCAGTACTTC,CASREGTGVSYEQYF
TRBV2,NA,TRBD1,TRBJ2-7,TGTGCCAGCAAGGTACAGGGGGCATCGGACGAGCAGTACTTC,CASKVQGASDEQYF
TRBV18,NA,NA,TRBJ1-4,TGTGCCAGCTCTCCTAGGACTGGAGAAAAACTGTTTTTT,CASSPRTGEKLFF
TRBV5-1,NA,NA,TRBJ1-1,TGCGCCAGCAAGTCCCAGCTACAGCCTAACACTGAAGCTTTCTTT,CASKSQLQPNTEAFF
TRBV6-1,NA,NA,TRBJ1-6,TGTGCCAGCAGTGAGGGTACGGGCAGAGGGACGACGGGGAATTCACCCCTCCACTTT,CASSEGTGRGTTGNSPLHF
TRBV5-1,NA,TRBD1,TRBJ1-1,TGCGCCAGCAGTCCAATGACAGGGGTCACTGAAGCTTTCTTT,CASSPMTGVTEAFF
TRBV2,once,NA,TRBJ2-7,TGTGCCAGCACTTACTCCTACGAGCAGTACTTC,CASTYSYEQYF
TRBV7-9,NA,TRBD2,TRBJ2-7,TGTGCCAGCAGCCCGGGACTAGCGGAAACCTACGAGCAGTACTTC,CASSPGLAETYEQYF
TRBV5-1,NA,TRBD1,TRBJ1-3,TGCGCCAGCAGCTCGGGGACAGCTTACTCTGGAAACACCATATATTTT,CASSSGTAYSGNTIYF
TRBV5-1,NA,NA,TRBJ2-1,TGCGCCAGCAGCCCGGGACACGCCGCGACCTACAATGAGCAGTTCTTC,CASSPGHAATYNEQFF
TRBV5-1,NA,TRBD1,TRBJ2-7,TGCGCCAGCTGTCCCGACAGGGCGAGAAGTAAGCAGTACTTC,CASCPDRARSKQYF
TRBV30,NA,NA,TRBJ1-2,TGTGCCTGGAGCCGCCCCCCAGGGAACTTCTCTAGGGACTACACCTTC,CAWSRPPGNFSRDYTF
TRBV30,once,NA,TRBJ1-2,TGTGCCTGGAGTGTAGCCCTACCAGGGATTCAATATGGCTACACCTTC,CAWSVALPGIQYGYTF
TRBV7-9,NA,TRBD1,TRBJ1-1,TGTGCCAGCAGCACGGCAGGGGGAACTGAAGCTTTCTTT,CASSTAGGTEAFF
TRBV10-3,NA,TRBD2,TRBJ2-3,TGTGCCATCAGGGAACAAGCGGGAGGGCCAGATACGCAGTATTTT,CAIREQAGGPDTQYF
TRBV4-1,NA,NA,TRBJ1-1,TGCGCCAGCAGCCAAGAAGGGACACTGAACACTGAAGCTTTCTTT,CASSQEGTLNTEAFF
TRBV3-1/TRBV3-2,NA,NA,TRBJ2-1,TGTGCCAGCAGCCAAGAAGGAGGAGACCCAGGGGAGGATGAGCAGTTCTTC,CASSQEGGDPGEDEQFF
TRBV2,NA,TRBD2,TRBJ2-7,TGTGCCAGCAAGATAGCGGGAGAGGCGAAGCAGTACTTC,CASKIAGEAKQYF
TRBV5-1,NA,NA,TRBJ1-4,TGCGCCAGCAGCTTGAATGGGGGATCAAATGAAAAACTGTTTTTT,CASSLNGGSNEKLFF
TRBV5-1,once,NA,TRBJ2-1,TGCGCCAGCAGCTTGGGGCCCCAGGGCAATGAGCAGTTCTTC,CASSLGPQGNEQFF
TRBV7-4,NA,TRBD2,TRBJ2-5,TGTGCCAGCAGTCGCCGACTAGCGGGAACGGAGACCCAGTACTTC,CASSRRLAGTETQYF
TRBV5-1,NA,NA,TRBJ2-2,TGCGCCAGCTGGGAACCGCCGAACACCGGGGAGCTGTTTTTT,CASWEPPNTGELFF
TRBV5-4,NA,TRBD2,TRBJ2-5,TGTGCCAGCAGCCCCCAGGGACTATCAGTAGGGGAGACCCAGTACTTC,CASSPQGLSVGETQYF
TRBV5-1,NA,NA,TRBJ2-3,TGCGCCAGCAGCTTGGCGGCACAATCCACAGATACGCAGTATTTT,CASSLAAQSTDTQYF
TRBV9,NA,NA,TRBJ2-1,TGTGCCAGCAGCGTAGAGTCGGGGTGGACTTACAATGAGCAGTTCTTC,CASSVESGWTYNEQFF
TRBV6-5,NA,NA,TRBJ1-1,TGTGCCAGCACTCTCCAGGGGCACACTGAAGCTTTCTTT,CASTLQGHTEAFF
TRBV4-2,NA,TRBD2,TRBJ2-3,TGTGCCAGCAGTAGTCGGGCTAGCGGGGAAGCTAGCACAGATACGCAGTATTTT,CASSSRASGEASTDTQYF
TRBV3-1/TRBV3-2,few,NA,TRBJ2-7,TGTGCCAGCAGGGCCTTAGGGGTGGGGGAGCAGTACTTC,CASRALGVGEQYF
TRBV2,NA,NA,TRBJ2-1,TGTGCCAGCAGCCCGGGACACATATACAATGAGCAGTTCTTC,CASSPGHIYNEQFF
TRBV3-1/TRBV3-2,NA,NA,TRBJ2-2,TGTGCCAGCAGCCAATCCGGGACTTCCAACACCGGGGAGCTGTTTTTT,CASSQSGTSNTGELFF
TRBV5-1,few,NA,TRBJ1-6,TGCGCCAGCAGCGTCCGACAAGACTCACCCCTCCACTTT,CASSVRQDSPLHF
TRBV19,NA,NA,TRBJ1-1,TGTGCCAGTAGTATGTCAGGGATCACTGAAGCTTTCTTT,CASSMSGITEAFF
TRBV15,NA,NA,TRBJ1-4,TGTGCCACCAGCAGAGATAGGGGAAAACTGTTTTTT,CATSRDRGKLFF
TRBV7-2,NA,TRBD2,TRBJ2-5,TGTGCCAGCAGCTCCGACAAGGGACTAGTAGAGACCCAGTACTTC,CASSSDKGLVETQYF
TRBV28,once,TRBD1,TRBJ2-5,TGTGCCAGCAGCCGCGACGACAGGGGGTTGCAAGAGACCCAGTACTTC,CASSRDDRGLQETQYF